A selection of T cell receptor beta chains follows, all from one sample in a study of blood T cell repertoires in COVID-19. The protocol was immunoSEQ multiplex PCR, while the TCRdb copy is restricted to in-frame clones and leaves out a portion. The sample lists around 450,000 clones; around 87% were seen once. The sample consisted of PBMCs or T cells enriched from blood (not recorded which). These receptors were taken from a young woman who had recovered from COVID-19. The conserved cysteine and the conserved F or W are not part of the CDR3 here. Each record gives: clone size, V gene, D gene, CDR3 protein. The D gene is left open where the match is weak. Clone size is given for some rows only: seen once, a few or many times, or a class if the clone is expanded.

once	TRBV12-5	TRBD1	ASGSLGQGEELGYNEQF
.	TRBV3-1/TRBV3-2	.	ASSHSGDTHRASKSGNTIY
few	TRBV2	TRBD1	ASRDTQTGGVDGYT
.	TRBV18	TRBD1	ASSLGTGENEKLF
once	TRBV7-2	.	ASSSVLGQGEKLF
.	TRBV11-2	.	ASSHGEKLF
.	TRBV7-8	TRBD1	ASSPKTGTSYEQY
.	TRBV2	TRBD1	ASSTGQVTYYGYT
.	TRBV4-1	.	ASSQVGGNNSPLH
few	TRBV16	.	ASSPAEITGHPEAF
.	TRBV4-1	.	ASSPSGGRGPLQETQY
.	TRBV24-1	TRBD1	ATSDRDSYGYT
.	TRBV24-1	.	ATSDRGAYNEQF
.	TRBV19	.	ASSRTASSYEQY
.	TRBV5-1	.	ASSFEGNTEAF
.	TRBV14	.	ASSLNIWGGVGRGTEAF
.	TRBV19	.	ASTGYYGYT
.	TRBV2	TRBD2	AGHGGTQETQY
.	TRBV6-5	.	ASSYSKAQGGGYT
.	TRBV5-1	.	ASFPEAGKPDTQY
.	TRBV7-9	.	ASSLLSSSYNEQF
.	TRBV5-6	.	ASSLGEGYT
.	TRBV14	TRBD1	ASSQVTGRTEAF
.	TRBV28	.	ASSHTASNYGYT
.	TRBV12-3/TRBV12-4	TRBD1	ASSFRGDQPQH
.	TRBV7-9	.	ASSLMETYTGELF
.	TRBV4-1	.	ASSQDLHRASSGNTIY
.	TRBV3-1/TRBV3-2	.	ATRANTEAF
once	TRBV6-5	TRBD1	ASRGRTGGNYGYT
.	TRBV5-6	TRBD2	ASSLPLAGVSDTQY
.	TRBV28	.	ASKTQPYEAF
.	TRBV19	TRBD1	ATRDRLGYT